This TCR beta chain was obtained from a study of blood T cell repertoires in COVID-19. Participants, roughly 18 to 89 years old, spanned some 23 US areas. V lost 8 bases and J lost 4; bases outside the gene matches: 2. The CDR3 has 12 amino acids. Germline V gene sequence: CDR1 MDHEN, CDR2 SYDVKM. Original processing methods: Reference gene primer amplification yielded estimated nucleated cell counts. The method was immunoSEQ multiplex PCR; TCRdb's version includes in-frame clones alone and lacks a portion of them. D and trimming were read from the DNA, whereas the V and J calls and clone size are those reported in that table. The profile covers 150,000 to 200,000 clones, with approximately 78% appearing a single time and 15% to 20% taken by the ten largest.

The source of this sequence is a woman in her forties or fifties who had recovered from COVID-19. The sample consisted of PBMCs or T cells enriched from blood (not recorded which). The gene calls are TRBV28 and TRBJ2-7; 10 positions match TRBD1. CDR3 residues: CASGQGGYEQYF. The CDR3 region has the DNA TGTGCCAGCGGACAGGGGGGATACGAGCAGTACTTC.